The source of this TCR beta chain is a study of shared clonotypes between healthy human individuals. TCRdb keeps only in-frame clones here, not all; method: immunoSEQ multiplex PCR. Here the sample spans about 2.4 million clones, approximately 93% being singletons. The CDR3 runs to 16 residues. Germline V gene sequence: CDR1 MNHEY, CDR2 SMNVEV (reference sequence). Trimming stripped 3 bases from V and 4 bases from J, with 15 bases between. In the CD4+ fraction, cells were divided into CD45RA+ naive and CD45RA-negative memory subsets. This clonotype was sampled from a man aged 18 to 30 in good health. Some clones in this sample may be carry-over from other donors' samples. The sequencing sample was made of naive CD4+ T cells from PBMCs. As for subset: CD45RA+ positively selected. The chain links TRBV27 to TRBJ2-2, with no clear D. CDR3 in DNA: TGTGCCAGCAGTTTGTGGGGTTGGTACAGCACCGGGGAGCTGTTTTTT. This codes for CASSLWGWYSTGELFF.